Listed here are 10 T cell receptor beta chains from one sample, sequenced in a study of cytomegalovirus exposure and HLA in healthy donors. PCR amplification relied on 60 Vbeta primers (plus 13 Jbeta primers). The repertoire was sequenced with immunoSEQ multiplex PCR; TCRdb's copy has only in-frame clones and lacks some. Among 150,000 to 200,000 clones listed, around two thirds were seen once. Specimen: PBMCs. The receptors shown here come from a man aged 25 to 40 in good health and CMV-seropositive.

The V call is TRBV10-2, the J call TRBJ2-7; 9 nucleotides match TRBD2. Germline CDR1 is WSHSY and CDR2 is SAAADI. The CDR3 extends over 15 amino acids. The ends lost 0 bases at V and 4 bases at J; junction bases unmatched: 4. This CDR3 reads CASSESAGGWYEQYF. The CDR3 coding sequence is TGCGCCAGCAGTGAGTCCGCGGGAGGGTGGTACGAGCAGTACTTC.

This clone was seen a handful of times. The CDR3 sequence: CSARLPSGRGDYEQYF. The CDR3 DNA follows: TGCAGCGCCCGACTCCCTAGCGGGAGGGGGGACTACGAGCAGTACTTC. This sequence joins TRBV29-1 and TRBJ2-7, with TRBD2 matching 12 bases. The J segment lost 3 bases and the V segment lost 7 bases, leaving 13 bases of the junction unmatched. The CDR3 is 16 residues long. Germline assignment: CDR1 SQVTM and CDR2 ANQGSEA.

This clone was counted only a few times. This sequence joins TRBV5-5 and TRBJ1-2, with a weak D call TRBD1 (6 bases). V was clipped by 1 base and J by 0 bases, with 16 bases between them. Looked up from germline, CDR1 is SGHKS and CDR2 is YYEKEE (reference sequence). This CDR3 has 17 amino acids. CDR3 protein: CASSLIYRADSNYGYTF. The CDR3 DNA sequence: TGTGCCAGCAGCTTGATTTACAGGGCCGACTCTAACTATGGCTACACCTTC.

This clone was observed a handful of times. The chain recombines TRBV19 with TRBJ2-4; 7 bases line up with TRBD1. Germline V gene data show CDR1 as LNHDA and CDR2 as SQIVND (reference sequence). J lost 1 base, V lost 6 bases, and 6 bases had no gene match. This CDR3 has 15 residues. DNA for the CDR3: TGTGCCAGTAGCGAACTACAGGGGGCCAAAAACATTCAGTACTTC. This encodes CASSELQGAKNIQYF.

This chain joins TRBV7-8 and TRBJ2-1; 7 bases are shared with TRBD2. The CDR3 loop spans 14 amino acids. Germline V gives CDR1 SGHVS, CDR2 FQNEAQ. Trimming cost V 3 bases and J 4 bases; bases outside gene matches: 3. The CDR3 loop is CASSFGGSYNEQFF. CDR3 in DNA: TGTGCCAGCAGCTTCGGCGGGAGTTACAATGAGCAGTTCTTC. Filled out from reference TRBV7-8 and TRBJ2-1, the complete variable domain reads GAGVSQSPRYKVAKRGQDVALRCDPISGHVSLFWYQQALGQGPEFLTYFQNEAQLDKSGLPSDRFFAERPEGSVSTLKIQRTQQEDSAVYLCASSFGGSYNEQFFGPGTRLTVL.

This clone was observed a few times. This rearrangement joins TRBV5-1 to TRBJ2-7, with 7 positions matching TRBD1. Germline CDR1 is SGHRS and CDR2 is YFSETQ. CDR3 length: 14 residues. V shed 2 bases and J 2 bases; nucleotides not matched to a gene: 4. The CDR3 spells CASSFDREAYEQYF. CDR3 coding DNA: TGCGCCAGCAGCTTCGACAGGGAAGCCTACGAGCAGTACTTC.

The V gene is TRBV18, the J gene TRBJ2-5; possibly TRBD1 for D (6 bases). The CDR3 loop spans 12 amino acids. The V gene lost 8 bases and the J gene lost 4 bases, with 11 bases spanning the gap. Germline V CDR1 and CDR2: KGHSH, LQKENI. CDR3 nucleotides: TGTGCCAGCGCCGCACAGGGAGAGACCCAGTACTTC. Translation: CASAAQGETQYF.

This sequence joins TRBV18 and TRBJ2-1; TRBD2 matches at 13 bases. The length of the CDR3 is 18 residues. The V gene's germline CDR1 is KGHSH and CDR2 LQKENI. J lost 3 bases, V lost 6 bases, and 11 bases had no gene match. As DNA, the CDR3 is TGTGCCAGCTCGAGCTGGACTAGCGGGAGAATTGACTACAATGAGCAGTTCTTC. This encodes CASSSWTSGRIDYNEQFF.

There are a few counts of this clone. The V call is TRBV18, the J call TRBJ2-4, with D perhaps TRBD1 (5 bases). The CDR3 sequence is 14 residues long. Germline V lookup: CDR1 KGHSH, CDR2 LQKENI. V dropped 5 bases and J dropped 5 bases, with 13 bases sitting between them. In DNA, the CDR3 is TGTGCCAGCTCAGACAGCAGTAGCCAAAACATTCAGTACTTC. Protein product: CASSDSSSQNIQYF. The variable domain in full, with the rest retrieved from reference TRBV18 and TRBJ2-4, is NAGVMQNPRHLVRRRGQEARLRCSPMKGHSHVYWYRQLPEEGLKFMVYLQKENIIDESGMPKERFSAEFPKEGPSILRIQQVVRGDSAAYFCASSDSSSQNIQYFGAGTRLSVL.

V usage is TRBV6-6 and J usage is TRBJ1-4; tentatively, D is TRBD1 (6 bases). Germline lookup yields CDR1 MNHNY and CDR2 SVGAGI (reference sequence). Trimming removed 0 bases from V and 5 bases from J, with 13 bases in between. The CDR3 contains 16 residues. CDR3 sequence: CASSYSGHQKNEKLFF. The CDR3, as DNA: TGTGCCAGCAGTTACTCGGGACACCAGAAGAATGAAAAACTGTTTTTT.